Each of the 14 T cell receptor beta chains below was sequenced from the same sample in a study of T-cell reconstitution after alpha-beta-depleted transplantation in children. Unique molecular identifiers featured in how the TCRbeta library was prepared. TCRdb passed the PCR reads through MiXCR, listing each CDR3 protein once. The sample holds a few hundred thousand distinct CDR3 sequences, about a sixth seen once. The sample in question was PBMCs from the stem cell graft donor, obtained from the stem cell graft. The receptors were gathered from a human donor who donated a stem cell graft to a child with acute lymphoblastic leukemia.

The chain uses TRBV10-3 and TRBJ2-3, with 9 positions matching TRBD2. V trimming: 11 bases; J trimming: 6 bases; junction bases outside the gene matches: 12. The germline V gene encodes CDR1 ENHRY and CDR2 SYGVKD. This CDR3 spans 14 amino acids. As DNA, the CDR3 is TGTGCCTCCCGAGCGGGAGGTGGTGTGGATACGCAGTATTTT. Its translation is CASRAGGGVDTQYF.

The chain recombines TRBV7-9 with TRBJ1-4, with D unclear. Trimming removed 4 bases at V and 7 bases at J, with 16 bases between. The germline gives CDR1 SEHNR, CDR2 FQNEAQ (reference sequence). CDR3 length: 15 amino acids. CDR3 nucleotide sequence: TGTGCCAGCAGCTACTCGGAGGGTTCGGGTGAAAAACTGTTTTTT. It is translated as CASSYSEGSGEKLFF. The full variable domain, rest sourced from reference TRBV7-9 and TRBJ1-4, is DTGVSQNPRHKITKRGQNVTFRCDPISEHNRLYWYRQTLGQGPEFLTYFQNEAQLEKSRLLSDRFSAERPKGSFSTLEIQRTEQGDSAMYLCASSYSEGSGEKLFFGSGTQLSVL.

The gene calls are TRBV12-3 or TRBV12-4 and TRBJ1-1; possibly TRBD1 for D (5 bases). V was trimmed by 3 bases and J by 6 bases, leaving 8 bases between them. The CDR3 contains 12 residues. The CDR3 is CASSFFRAEAFF. In DNA, the CDR3 is TGTGCCAGCAGTTTCTTCAGGGCTGAAGCTTTCTTT.

The genes are TRBV27 and TRBJ2-1, with 12 bases aligning to TRBD1. This CDR3 spans 17 amino acids. The V segment lost 3 bases and the J segment 8 bases; nucleotides outside the gene matches: 11. Germline CDR1 MNHEY, CDR2 SMNVEV (reference sequence). Here the CDR3 DNA reads TGTGCCAGCAGTTTCCAACCCCCGGGACAGGGGGCCTATGAGCAGTTCTTC. Translation: CASSFQPPGQGAYEQFF.

The J gene is TRBJ2-7, the V gene TRBV7-6, with D perhaps TRBD2 (5 bases). This CDR3 is 12 amino acids long. Germline V gene sequence: CDR1 SGHVS, CDR2 FNYEAQ. V was shortened by 5 bases and J by 3 bases, with 8 bases between the two germline ends. The DNA for the CDR3 is TGTGCCAGCAGCGCTCGGGACTACGAGCAGTACTTC. It encodes CASSARDYEQYF.

This clonotype was observed a few times. V is TRBV12-3 or TRBV12-4 and J is TRBJ1-1, with 7 bases fitting TRBD1. V lost 0 bases and J lost 4; bases outside the gene matches: 5. CDR3 length: 15 residues. The CDR3 spells CASSLAMTGFTEAFF. CDR3 DNA sequence: TGTGCCAGCAGTTTAGCCATGACAGGGTTCACTGAAGCTTTCTTT.

This clonotype was found a few times. The rearrangement links TRBV6-1 to TRBJ2-1; 9 bases are shared with TRBD1. V shed 6 bases, J shed 9 bases, and the junction held 12 bases outside the gene matches. The CDR3 sequence is 15 residues long. Looked up from germline, CDR1 is MNHNS and CDR2 is SASEGT. CDR3 in DNA: TGTGCCAGCAGGCCCTTAGGACAGGGGCTGCCTGAGCAGTTCTTC. This gives the protein CASRPLGQGLPEQFF.

The chain is built from TRBV29-1 and TRBJ2-7; no clear D. The CDR3 sequence is 15 residues long. From germline, CDR1 is SQVTM and CDR2 ANQGSEA. V lost 0 bases to trimming and J lost 2 bases, with 14 bases between them. CDR3: CSVEDQTIGAYEQYF. The CDR3, as DNA: TGCAGCGTTGAAGATCAGACCATAGGCGCCTACGAGCAGTACTTC.

The table lists this clonotype with a few counts. V and J are TRBV5-1 and TRBJ2-2; 7 nucleotides align to TRBD1. Trimming at V came to 1 base and at J to 7 bases, leaving 7 bases not matched to a gene. This CDR3 contains 15 residues. Germline V gene lookup returns CDR1 SGHRS and CDR2 YFSETQ. The CDR3 region is CASSLRQGENGELFF. CDR3 DNA sequence: TGCGCCAGCAGCTTGAGACAGGGTGAAAACGGGGAGCTGTTTTTT.

Only a few counts were recorded for this clonotype. The chain joins TRBV20-1 to TRBJ1-5; unclear D gene. The germline V and J ends were trimmed by 0 bases and 4 bases, with 7 bases remaining between them. This CDR3 region has 13 residues. CDR1 and CDR2 from the germline V gene are DFQATT and SNEGSKA (reference sequence). The CDR3 here is CSARDLRNQPQHF. The DNA of the CDR3 is TGCAGTGCTAGAGATTTGAGGAATCAGCCCCAGCATTTT.

This clonotype was counted many times. This chain uses TRBV3-1 with TRBJ2-7, with 13 bases fitting TRBD2. CDR1 and CDR2 from the germline V gene are LGHDT and YNNKEL (reference sequence). The CDR3 has 15 amino acids. V was clipped by 4 bases and J by 2 bases; unmatched bases: 2. Here the CDR3 DNA reads TGTGCCAGCAGCCCCGGGACTAGCGGGACCTACGAGCAGTACTTC. It yields the protein CASSPGTSGTYEQYF.

This chain joins TRBV5-1 and TRBJ1-4; no clear D gene. Germline V gene data show CDR1 as SGHRS and CDR2 as YFSETQ. Trimming removed 3 bases at V and 4 bases at J, with 10 bases between. This CDR3 contains 14 residues. The CDR3 DNA reads as TGCGCCAGCAGCTCATTAAACAGTAATGAAAAACTGTTTTTT. Its protein is CASSSLNSNEKLFF.

This clonotype was seen at least ten times. The chain carries TRBV5-6 and TRBJ1-1; D is possibly TRBD1 (5 bases). V was pared by 4 bases and J by 4 bases, with 17 bases between. Germline V gene data show CDR1 as SGHDT and CDR2 as YYEEEE. This CDR3 region has 15 residues. CDR3 sequence reads: CASSMGLRGPTEAFF. The DNA of the CDR3 is TGTGCCAGCAGCATGGGGCTAAGGGGTCCCACTGAAGCTTTCTTT.

This clonotype has only a few counts. The chain employs TRBV18 and TRBJ2-1, with 7 bases aligning to TRBD2. V dropped 1 base and J dropped 9; count of bases not matched to a gene: 9. This CDR3 comprises 15 residues. CDR1 KGHSH and CDR2 LQKENI come from the germline V gene. The DNA of the CDR3 is TGTGCCAGCTCACCACGGGAGGGGCTAGCCGTTGAGCAGTTCTTC. This codes for CASSPREGLAVEQFF.